This T cell receptor beta chain was found in a study of cytomegalovirus exposure and HLA in healthy donors. 60 Vbeta and 13 Jbeta primers were used in PCR. The table came from immunoSEQ multiplex PCR; TCRdb's copy has only in-frame clones and leaves some out. The sample contains 200,000 or so clones, about 83% of which appear only once. This clone was observed a few times. The antigen is not known. Those who donated were healthy bone marrow donors. Study-level findings and limits: A later analysis found that most CMV-associated TCR beta chains appeared HLA-restricted. A prior analysis recorded that most TCR beta V segments were productive about 87% or about 30% of the time. Later analysis demonstrated an association between a missense DCLRE1C variant and TCR beta V- and J-gene trimming.

Trimming at V came to 2 bases and at J to 4 bases, leaving 7 bases not matched to a gene. The CDR3 is made up of 15 amino acids. Germline values: CDR1 MNHEY, CDR2 SVGAGI. The receptor comes from a woman in her thirties in good health and CMV-seropositive. The chain links TRBV6-5 to TRBJ1-1; 7 positions match TRBD1. The sample consisted of PBMCs. The chain's CDR3 is CASSYLGAGGTEAFF. The CDR3 region has the DNA TGTGCCAGCAGTTACCTCGGGGCAGGGGGCACTGAAGCTTTCTTT.